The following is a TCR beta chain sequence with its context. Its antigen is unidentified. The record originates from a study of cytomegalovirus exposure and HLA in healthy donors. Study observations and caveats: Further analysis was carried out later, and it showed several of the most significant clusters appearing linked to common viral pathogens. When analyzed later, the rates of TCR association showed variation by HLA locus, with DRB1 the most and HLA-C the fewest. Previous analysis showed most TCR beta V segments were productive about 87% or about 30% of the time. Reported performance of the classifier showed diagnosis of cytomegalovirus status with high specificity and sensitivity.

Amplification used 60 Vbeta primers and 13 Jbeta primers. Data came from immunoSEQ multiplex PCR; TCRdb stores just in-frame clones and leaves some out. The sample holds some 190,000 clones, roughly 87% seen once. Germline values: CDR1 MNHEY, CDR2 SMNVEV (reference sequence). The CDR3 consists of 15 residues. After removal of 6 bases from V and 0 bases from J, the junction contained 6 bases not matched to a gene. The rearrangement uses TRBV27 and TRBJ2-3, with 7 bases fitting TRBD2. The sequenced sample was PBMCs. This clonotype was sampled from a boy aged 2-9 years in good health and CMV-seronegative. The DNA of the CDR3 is TGTGCCAGCAGCATTATGGGGGGGAGCACAGATACGCAGTATTTT. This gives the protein CASSIMGGSTDTQYF.